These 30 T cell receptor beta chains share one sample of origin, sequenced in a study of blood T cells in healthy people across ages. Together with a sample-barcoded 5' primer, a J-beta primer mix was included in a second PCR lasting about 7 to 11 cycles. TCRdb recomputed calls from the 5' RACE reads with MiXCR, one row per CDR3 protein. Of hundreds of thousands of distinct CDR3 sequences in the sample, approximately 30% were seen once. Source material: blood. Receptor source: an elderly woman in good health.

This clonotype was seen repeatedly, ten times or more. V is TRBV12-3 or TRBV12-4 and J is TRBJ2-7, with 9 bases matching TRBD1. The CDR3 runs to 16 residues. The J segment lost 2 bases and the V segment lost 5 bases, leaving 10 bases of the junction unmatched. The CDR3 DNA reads TGTGCCAGCAGTATATACGGGACAGGGAGGGCCTACGAGCAGTACTTC. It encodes CASSIYGTGRAYEQYF.

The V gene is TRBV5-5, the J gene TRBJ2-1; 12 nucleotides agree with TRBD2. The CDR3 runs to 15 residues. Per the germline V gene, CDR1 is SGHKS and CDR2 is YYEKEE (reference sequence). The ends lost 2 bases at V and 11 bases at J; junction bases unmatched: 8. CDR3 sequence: CASSLDRLAGVKQFF. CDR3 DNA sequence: TGTGCCAGCAGCTTAGATCGACTAGCGGGAGTTAAGCAGTTCTTC.

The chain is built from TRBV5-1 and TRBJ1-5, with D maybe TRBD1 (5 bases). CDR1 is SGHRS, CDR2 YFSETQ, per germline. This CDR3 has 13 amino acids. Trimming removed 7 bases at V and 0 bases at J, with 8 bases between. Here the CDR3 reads CASRQNSNQPQHF. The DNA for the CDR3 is TGCGCCAGCCGACAGAATAGCAATCAGCCCCAGCATTTT.

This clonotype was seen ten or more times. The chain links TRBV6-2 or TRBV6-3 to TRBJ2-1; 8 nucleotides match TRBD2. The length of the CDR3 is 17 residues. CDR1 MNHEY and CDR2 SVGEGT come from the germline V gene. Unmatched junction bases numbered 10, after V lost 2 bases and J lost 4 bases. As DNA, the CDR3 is TGTGCCAGCAGTTACAGTGGCTTCCAGCGGGGGTACAATGAGCAGTTCTTC. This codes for CASSYSGFQRGYNEQFF.

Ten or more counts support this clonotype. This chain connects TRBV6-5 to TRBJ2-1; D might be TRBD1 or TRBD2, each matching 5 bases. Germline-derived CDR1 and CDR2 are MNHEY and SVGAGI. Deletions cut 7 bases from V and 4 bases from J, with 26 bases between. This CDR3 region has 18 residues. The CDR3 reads CASMGVAFRGASYNEQFF. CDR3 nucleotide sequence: TGTGCCAGCATGGGAGTCGCATTCCGAGGGGCCTCTTACAATGAGCAGTTCTTC.

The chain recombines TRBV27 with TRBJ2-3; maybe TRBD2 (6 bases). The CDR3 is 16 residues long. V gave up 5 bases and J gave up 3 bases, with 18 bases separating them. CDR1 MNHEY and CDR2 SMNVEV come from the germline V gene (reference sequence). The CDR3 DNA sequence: TGTGCCAGCAGTCGCCAGGGTGGGGGGAGGACAGATACGCAGTATTTT. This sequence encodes CASSRQGGGRTDTQYF.

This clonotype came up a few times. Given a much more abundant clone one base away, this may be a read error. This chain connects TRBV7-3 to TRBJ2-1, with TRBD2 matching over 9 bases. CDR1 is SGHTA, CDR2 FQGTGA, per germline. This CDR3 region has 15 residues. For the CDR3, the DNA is TGTGCCAGCAGAGCGGGGGGCGCGACCTACAGTGAGCAGTTCTTC. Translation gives CASRAGGATYSEQFF.

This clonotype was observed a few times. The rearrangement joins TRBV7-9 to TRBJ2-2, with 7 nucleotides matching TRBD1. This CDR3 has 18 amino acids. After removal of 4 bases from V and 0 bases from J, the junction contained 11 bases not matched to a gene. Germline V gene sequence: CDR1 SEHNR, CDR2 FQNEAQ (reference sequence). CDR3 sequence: CASSSQAQGPSNTGELFF. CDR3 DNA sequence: TGTGCCAGCAGCTCGCAAGCACAGGGGCCGTCGAACACCGGGGAGCTGTTTTTT.

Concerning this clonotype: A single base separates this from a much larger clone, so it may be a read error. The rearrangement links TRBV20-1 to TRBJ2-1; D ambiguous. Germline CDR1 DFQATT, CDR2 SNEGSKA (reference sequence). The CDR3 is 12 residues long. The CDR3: CRANKLNNEQFF. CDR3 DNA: TGCAGGGCGAACAAGTTAAACAATGAGCAGTTCTTC.

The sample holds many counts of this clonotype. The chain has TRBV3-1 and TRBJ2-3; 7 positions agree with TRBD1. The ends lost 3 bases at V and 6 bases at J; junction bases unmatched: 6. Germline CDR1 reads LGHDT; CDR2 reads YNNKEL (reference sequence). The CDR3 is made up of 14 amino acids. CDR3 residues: CASSQTGIPDTQYF. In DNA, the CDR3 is TGTGCCAGCAGCCAGACAGGGATCCCGGATACGCAGTATTTT.

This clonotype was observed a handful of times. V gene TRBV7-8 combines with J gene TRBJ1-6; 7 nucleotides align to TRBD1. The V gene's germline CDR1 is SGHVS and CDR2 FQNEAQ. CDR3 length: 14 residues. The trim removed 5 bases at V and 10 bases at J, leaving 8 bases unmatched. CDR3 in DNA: TGTGCCAGCAGCCCGACAGGGTCCGGGTCACCCCTCCACTTT. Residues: CASSPTGSGSPLHF. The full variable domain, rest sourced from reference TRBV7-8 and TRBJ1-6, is GAGVSQSPRYKVAKRGQDVALRCDPISGHVSLFWYQQALGQGPEFLTYFQNEAQLDKSGLPSDRFFAERPEGSVSTLKIQRTQQEDSAVYLCASSPTGSGSPLHFGNGTRLTVT.

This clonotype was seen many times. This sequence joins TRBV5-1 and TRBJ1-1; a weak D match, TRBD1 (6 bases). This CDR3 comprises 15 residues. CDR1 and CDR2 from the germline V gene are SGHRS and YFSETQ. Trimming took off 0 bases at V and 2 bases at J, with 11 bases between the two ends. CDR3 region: CASSLVGGPNTEAFF. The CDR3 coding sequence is TGCGCCAGCAGCTTGGTTGGGGGGCCAAACACTGAAGCTTTCTTT.

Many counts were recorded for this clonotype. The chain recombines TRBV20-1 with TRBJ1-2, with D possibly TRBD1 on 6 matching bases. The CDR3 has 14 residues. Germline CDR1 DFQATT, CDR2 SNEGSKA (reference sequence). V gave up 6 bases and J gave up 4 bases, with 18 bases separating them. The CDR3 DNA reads TGCAGTGCCGAACGTGAAAGGGGGTCCTATGGCTACACCTTC. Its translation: CSAERERGSYGYTF.

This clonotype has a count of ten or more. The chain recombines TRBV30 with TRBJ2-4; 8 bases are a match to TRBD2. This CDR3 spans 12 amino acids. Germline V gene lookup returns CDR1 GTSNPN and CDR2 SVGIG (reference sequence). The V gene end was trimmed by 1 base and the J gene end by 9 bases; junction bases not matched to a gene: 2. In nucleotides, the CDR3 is TGTGCCTGGAGTGACGGGAGGGCCATTCAGTACTTC. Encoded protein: CAWSDGRAIQYF.

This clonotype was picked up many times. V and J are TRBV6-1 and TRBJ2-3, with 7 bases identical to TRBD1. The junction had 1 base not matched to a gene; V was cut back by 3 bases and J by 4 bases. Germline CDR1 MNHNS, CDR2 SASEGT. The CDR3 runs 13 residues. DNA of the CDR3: TGTGCCAGCAGTGATCAGGGGGCAGATACGCAGTATTTT. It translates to CASSDQGADTQYF.

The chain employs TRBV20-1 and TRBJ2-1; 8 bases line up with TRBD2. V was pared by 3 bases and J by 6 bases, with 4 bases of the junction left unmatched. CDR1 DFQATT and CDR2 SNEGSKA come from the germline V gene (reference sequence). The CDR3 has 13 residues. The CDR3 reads CSARTGGINEQFF. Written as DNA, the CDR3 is TGCAGTGCTAGGACGGGAGGGATCAATGAGCAGTTCTTC.

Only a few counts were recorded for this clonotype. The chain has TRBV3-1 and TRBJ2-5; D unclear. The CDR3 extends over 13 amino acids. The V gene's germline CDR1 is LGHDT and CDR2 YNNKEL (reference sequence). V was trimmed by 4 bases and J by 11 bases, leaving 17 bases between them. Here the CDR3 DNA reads TGTGCCAGCAGCCGGACCATGAAAAATGAGCAGTACTTC. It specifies CASSRTMKNEQYF.

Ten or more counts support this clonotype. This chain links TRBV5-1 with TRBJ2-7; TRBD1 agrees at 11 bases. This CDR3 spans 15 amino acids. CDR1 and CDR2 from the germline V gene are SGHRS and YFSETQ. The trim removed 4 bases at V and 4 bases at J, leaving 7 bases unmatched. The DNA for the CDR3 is TGCGCCAGCAGCAGATCCGGGACAGGGGGGTACGAGCAGTACTTC. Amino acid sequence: CASSRSGTGGYEQYF. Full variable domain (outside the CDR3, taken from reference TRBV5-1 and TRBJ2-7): KAGVTQTPRYLIKTRGQQVTLSCSPISGHRSVSWYQQTPGQGLQFLFEYFSETQRNKGNFPGRFSGRQFSNSRSEMNVSTLELGDSALYLCASSRSGTGGYEQYFGPGTRLTVT.

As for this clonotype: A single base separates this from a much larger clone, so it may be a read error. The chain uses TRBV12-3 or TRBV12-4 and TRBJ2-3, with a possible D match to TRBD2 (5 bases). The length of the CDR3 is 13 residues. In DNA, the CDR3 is TGTGCCAGCACCCAGTCTAGCACAGATGCGCAGTATTTT. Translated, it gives CASTQSSTDAQYF.

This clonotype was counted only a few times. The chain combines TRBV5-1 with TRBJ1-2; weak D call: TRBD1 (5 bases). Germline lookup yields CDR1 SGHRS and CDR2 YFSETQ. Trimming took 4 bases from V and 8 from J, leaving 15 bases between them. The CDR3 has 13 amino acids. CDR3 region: CASSPRVSEGYTF. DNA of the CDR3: TGCGCCAGCAGCCCCAGGGTATCGGAAGGCTACACCTTC.

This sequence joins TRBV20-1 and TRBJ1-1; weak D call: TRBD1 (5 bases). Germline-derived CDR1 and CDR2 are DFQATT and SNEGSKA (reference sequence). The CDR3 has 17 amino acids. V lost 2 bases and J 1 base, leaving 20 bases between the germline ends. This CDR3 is CSARNPGPEGANTEAFF. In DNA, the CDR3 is TGCAGTGCTAGAAACCCGGGACCCGAGGGTGCGAACACTGAAGCTTTCTTT.

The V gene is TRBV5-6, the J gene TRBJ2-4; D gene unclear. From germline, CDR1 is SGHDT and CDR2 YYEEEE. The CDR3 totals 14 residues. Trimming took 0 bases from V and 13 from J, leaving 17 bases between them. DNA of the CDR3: TGTGCCAGCAGCTTGGTGGACGGAACCTACGGGCAGTACTTC. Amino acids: CASSLVDGTYGQYF.

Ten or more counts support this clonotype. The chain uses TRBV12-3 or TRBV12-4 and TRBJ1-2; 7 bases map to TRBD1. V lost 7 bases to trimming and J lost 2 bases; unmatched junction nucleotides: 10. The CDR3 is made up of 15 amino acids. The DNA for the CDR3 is TGTGCCAGCATTCGGCAGGGGGGAAAAAACTATGGCTACACCTTC. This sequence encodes CASIRQGGKNYGYTF.

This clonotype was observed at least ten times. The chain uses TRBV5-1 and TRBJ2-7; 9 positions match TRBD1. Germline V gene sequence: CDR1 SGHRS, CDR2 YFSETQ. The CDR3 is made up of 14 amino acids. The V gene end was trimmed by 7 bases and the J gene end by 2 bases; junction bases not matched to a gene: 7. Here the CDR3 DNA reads TGCGCCAGCGCCCGGACAGGGGTCCCCTACGAGCAGTACTTC. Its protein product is CASARTGVPYEQYF.

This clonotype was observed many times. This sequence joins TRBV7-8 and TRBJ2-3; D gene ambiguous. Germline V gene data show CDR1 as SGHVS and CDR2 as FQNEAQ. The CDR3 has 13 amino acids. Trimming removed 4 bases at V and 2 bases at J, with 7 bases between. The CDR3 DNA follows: TGTGCCAGCAGCTCGGATACCACAGATACGCAGTATTTT. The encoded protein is CASSSDTTDTQYF.

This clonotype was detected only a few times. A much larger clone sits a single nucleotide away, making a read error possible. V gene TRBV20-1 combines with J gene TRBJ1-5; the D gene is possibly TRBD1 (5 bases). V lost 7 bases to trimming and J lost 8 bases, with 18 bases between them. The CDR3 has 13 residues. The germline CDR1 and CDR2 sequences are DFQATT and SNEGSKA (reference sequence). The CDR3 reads CSGRGAGGKPQHF. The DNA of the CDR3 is TGCAGTGGGAGGGGAGCGGGAGGGAAGCCCCAGCATTTT.

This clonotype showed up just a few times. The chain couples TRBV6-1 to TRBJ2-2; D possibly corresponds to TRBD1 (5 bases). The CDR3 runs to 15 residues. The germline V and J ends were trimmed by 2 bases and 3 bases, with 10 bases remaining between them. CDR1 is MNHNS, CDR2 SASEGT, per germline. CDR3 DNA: TGTGCCAGCAGTGAACTGGGGCCAGACACCGGGGAGCTGTTTTTT. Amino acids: CASSELGPDTGELFF.

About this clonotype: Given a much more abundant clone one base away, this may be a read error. The DNA for the CDR3 is TGCGCCAGCAGCCAAGGCGGTGGGGGGGCGCGCGGTGAGCAGTTCTTC. The encoded protein is CASSQGGGGARGEQFF. This rearrangement joins TRBV4-3 to TRBJ2-1; TRBD2 might be the D (7 bases). The germline V and J ends were trimmed by 1 base and 9 bases, with 19 bases remaining between them. Per the germline V gene, CDR1 is LGHNA and CDR2 is YSLEER. This CDR3 contains 16 residues.

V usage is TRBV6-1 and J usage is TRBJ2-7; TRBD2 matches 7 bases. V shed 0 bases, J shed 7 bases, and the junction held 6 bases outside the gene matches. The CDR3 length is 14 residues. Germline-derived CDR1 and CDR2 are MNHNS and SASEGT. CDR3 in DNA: TGTGCCAGCAGTGAAGCGGGGGGGGTCGATGAGCAGTACTTC. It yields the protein CASSEAGGVDEQYF.

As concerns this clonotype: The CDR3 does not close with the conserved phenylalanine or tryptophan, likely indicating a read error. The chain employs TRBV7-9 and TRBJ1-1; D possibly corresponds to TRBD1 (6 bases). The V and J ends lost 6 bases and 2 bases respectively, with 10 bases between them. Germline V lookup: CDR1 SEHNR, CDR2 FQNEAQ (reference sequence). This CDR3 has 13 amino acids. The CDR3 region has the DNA TGTGCCAGCAGTCGCAGGGGAAACACTGAAGCTTTCTTG. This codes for CASSRRGNTEAFL.